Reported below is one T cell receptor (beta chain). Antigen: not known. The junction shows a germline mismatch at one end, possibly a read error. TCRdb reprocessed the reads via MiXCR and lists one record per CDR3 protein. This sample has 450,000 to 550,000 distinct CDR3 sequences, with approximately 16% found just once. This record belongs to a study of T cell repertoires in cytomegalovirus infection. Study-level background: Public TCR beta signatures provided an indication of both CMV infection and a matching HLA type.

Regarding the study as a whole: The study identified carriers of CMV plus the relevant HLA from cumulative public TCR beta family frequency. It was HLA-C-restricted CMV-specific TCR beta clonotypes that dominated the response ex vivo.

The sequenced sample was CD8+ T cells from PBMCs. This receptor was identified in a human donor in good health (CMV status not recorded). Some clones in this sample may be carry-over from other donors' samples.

CDR3 residues: CASGTTSF. CDR3 DNA sequence: TGTGCTAGTGGTACGACCTCCTTC. The chain links TRBV12-5 to TRBJ2-1; no reliable D call. The CDR3 has 8 amino acids. Per the germline V gene, CDR1 is LGHNT and CDR2 is FRNRAP.